Shown below are 22 T cell receptor beta chains from a single sample sequenced in a study of cytomegalovirus exposure and HLA in healthy donors. The PCR employed 60 Vbeta primers together with 13 Jbeta primers. Produced via immunoSEQ multiplex PCR; TCRdb's table is partial and in-frame only. Of approximately 170,000 clones detected, about 70% appear once; the ten largest clones hold 4.5%. Material for sequencing was PBMCs. Receptor source: a woman younger than 35 in good health and CMV-seropositive.

This clone has only one observation. A read error may account for a junction end that differs from germline. This rearrangement joins TRBV20-1 to TRBJ2-4, with TRBD2 matching over 7 bases. CDR3 length: 10 residues. CDR1 and CDR2 (germline): DFQATT, SNEGSKA (reference sequence). The CDR3 protein is CSASWDYPLF. The CDR3 bases are TGCAGTGCTAGTTGGGACTATCCCCTCTTC.

Written as DNA, the CDR3 is TGTGCCAGCAGCCCTATCCCGGGACTGTTGAACACTGAAGCTTTCTTT. Translation: CASSPIPGLLNTEAFF. This chain joins TRBV5-6 and TRBJ1-1; D possibly corresponds to TRBD1 (5 bases). The germline V and J ends were trimmed by 4 bases and 0 bases, with 16 bases remaining between them. The CDR3 covers 16 residues. Germline lookup yields CDR1 SGHDT and CDR2 YYEEEE. The whole variable domain, remainder taken from reference TRBV5-6 and TRBJ1-1, is DAGVTQSPTHLIKTRGQQVTLRCSPKSGHDTVSWYQQALGQGPQFIFQYYEEEERQRGNFPDRFSGHQFPNYSSELNVNALLLGDSALYLCASSPIPGLLNTEAFFGQGTRLTVV.

This sequence joins TRBV15 and TRBJ2-7, with TRBD1 matching over 9 bases. CDR1 and CDR2 (germline): LNHNV, YYDKDF (reference sequence). V shed 1 base, J shed 4 bases, and the junction held 11 bases outside the gene matches. This CDR3 comprises 17 residues. The CDR3 reads CATSRGSSLGTGYEQYF. The CDR3 DNA follows: TGTGCCACCAGCAGAGGCTCCTCCTTAGGGACAGGGTACGAGCAGTACTTC.

This chain joins TRBV19 and TRBJ2-1, with 10 bases matching TRBD2. The junction had 7 bases not matched to a gene; V was cut back by 6 bases and J by 2 bases. The V gene's germline CDR1 is LNHDA and CDR2 SQIVND (reference sequence). The CDR3 has 16 amino acids. The CDR3 nucleotides are TGTGCCAGTAGCCAGCGGGAGGGCCACCCCTACAATGAGCAGTTCTTC. Amino acid sequence: CASSQREGHPYNEQFF.

The chain has TRBV5-6 and TRBJ2-7, with D perhaps matching TRBD2 (5 bases). CDR3 length equals 15 residues. V was clipped by 0 bases and J by 4 bases, with 14 bases between them. Germline V gene lookup returns CDR1 SGHDT and CDR2 YYEEEE. The CDR3 spells CASSLVGKQVYEQYF. CDR3 nucleotide sequence: TGTGCCAGCAGCTTGGTCGGGAAGCAGGTGTACGAGCAGTACTTC.

The J gene is TRBJ2-7, the V gene TRBV6-1; possible D gene TRBD2, 6 bases. Germline CDR1 reads MNHNS; CDR2 reads SASEGT. V was pared by 2 bases and J by 3 bases, with 20 bases between. CDR3 size: 17 residues. CDR3 nucleotide sequence: TGTGCCAGCAGTGAACGCTGGGGGGACGATGCGGTCTACGAGCAGTACTTC. Protein sequence: CASSERWGDDAVYEQYF.

The V call is TRBV7-9, the J call TRBJ1-1; D gene uncertain. V lost 9 bases to trimming and J lost 6 bases, with 26 bases between them. The CDR3 has 16 residues. CDR1 is SEHNR, CDR2 FQNEAQ, per germline (reference sequence). The CDR3 spells CASRGSTSSFWAEAFF. The DNA of the CDR3 is TGTGCCAGTAGAGGGTCCACATCGAGCTTTTGGGCTGAAGCTTTCTTT.

This chain links TRBV18 with TRBJ2-7; D gene ambiguous. The CDR3 length is 14 residues. Germline-derived CDR1 and CDR2 are KGHSH and LQKENI. The V gene lost 3 bases and the J gene lost 2 bases, with 11 bases spanning the gap. CDR3: CASSPEAVPYEQYF. The CDR3 DNA reads TGTGCCAGCTCACCTGAGGCAGTGCCCTACGAGCAGTACTTC. Supplemented by reference TRBV18 and TRBJ2-7, the full variable domain reads NAGVMQNPRHLVRRRGQEARLRCSPMKGHSHVYWYRQLPEEGLKFMVYLQKENIIDESGMPKERFSAEFPKEGPSILRIQQVVRGDSAAYFCASSPEAVPYEQYFGPGTRLTVT.

The V call is TRBV29-1, the J call TRBJ1-2; 12 nucleotides match TRBD1. The germline V gene has CDR1 SQVTM and CDR2 ANQGSEA. J lost 7 bases, V lost 0 bases, and 9 bases had no gene match. CDR3 length: 16 amino acids. The CDR3 reads CSVEDLTGQGAFGYTF. The CDR3 DNA reads TGCAGCGTTGAAGATCTAACGGGACAGGGGGCTTTTGGCTACACCTTC.

The rearrangement joins TRBV27 to TRBJ1-2; TRBD1 matches at 9 bases. Germline V gives CDR1 MNHEY, CDR2 SMNVEV (reference sequence). Unmatched junction bases numbered 7, after V lost 4 bases and J lost 4 bases. The CDR3 is 15 residues long. CDR3 sequence reads: CASSSQDRGGYGYTF. The CDR3 coding sequence is TGTGCCAGCAGTTCTCAGGACAGGGGTGGCTATGGCTACACCTTC.

This clone was detected a few times. The V gene is TRBV28, the J gene TRBJ1-2; D gene uncertain. CDR1 is MDHEN and CDR2 is SYDVKM in the germline V gene. Trimming took 4 bases from V and 7 from J, leaving 13 bases between them. The CDR3 extends over 13 amino acids. The CDR3 nucleotides read TGTGCCAGCAGTTGGACTCCTTCCCCTGGCTACACCTTC. It translates to CASSWTPSPGYTF.

The chain uses TRBV6-1 and TRBJ2-7, with D maybe TRBD1 (6 bases). Trimming took 8 bases from V and 3 from J, leaving 17 bases between them. CDR1 is MNHNS and CDR2 is SASEGT in the germline V gene. CDR3 length equals 14 residues. This chain's CDR3 is CASGLAGASYEQYF. The CDR3 DNA is TGTGCCAGCGGGCTAGCAGGGGCGAGCTACGAGCAGTACTTC.

The chain carries TRBV30 and TRBJ1-2; no clear D gene. Germline V gives CDR1 GTSNPN, CDR2 SVGIG (reference sequence). This CDR3 contains 20 residues. V lost 4 bases and J 1 base, leaving 31 bases between the germline ends. The CDR3 DNA reads as TGTGCCTGGATGATAGGTTGGGATGACGGAGGTAGTGCCCTTAACTATGGCTACACCTTC. It specifies CAWMIGWDDGGSALNYGYTF.

The chain joins TRBV9 to TRBJ1-2; 7 positions agree with TRBD1. The germline CDR1 and CDR2 sequences are SGDLS and YYNGEE. J was trimmed by 4 bases and V by 4 bases; bases with no gene match: 4. This CDR3 is built from 13 residues. The CDR3 bases are TGTGCCAGCAGCCGGGGACAGCGCTATGGCTACACCTTC. Protein sequence: CASSRGQRYGYTF.

This clone was seen a few times. This chain uses TRBV18 with TRBJ1-2, with 8 nucleotides matching TRBD1. Germline V CDR1 and CDR2: KGHSH, LQKENI. V shed 6 bases and J 3 bases; nucleotides not matched to a gene: 3. This CDR3 has 13 amino acids. CDR3 residues: CASSTDRDYGYTF. The CDR3 DNA reads TGTGCCAGCTCCACGGACAGGGACTATGGCTACACCTTC. The full variable domain, rest sourced from reference TRBV18 and TRBJ1-2, is NAGVMQNPRHLVRRRGQEARLRCSPMKGHSHVYWYRQLPEEGLKFMVYLQKENIIDESGMPKERFSAEFPKEGPSILRIQQVVRGDSAAYFCASSTDRDYGYTFGSGTRLTVV.

The rearrangement uses TRBV27 and TRBJ2-7; possible D gene TRBD2, 6 bases. Trimming removed 3 bases from V and 1 base from J, with 10 bases in between. This CDR3 is 14 amino acids long. Germline CDR1 and CDR2: MNHEY and SMNVEV (reference sequence). The CDR3 reads CASSLDGSSYEQYF. The CDR3 bases are TGTGCCAGCAGTTTGGACGGGAGTTCCTACGAGCAGTACTTC.

The V and J genes are TRBV5-1 and TRBJ2-3, with TRBD2 matching over 7 bases. V shed 7 bases and J 0 bases; nucleotides not matched to a gene: 14. This CDR3 is 17 amino acids long. Germline V CDR1 and CDR2: SGHRS, YFSETQ. CDR3 coding DNA: TGCGCCAGCGGGGAGGGAGCTGGCGGGAGAAGCACAGATACGCAGTATTTT. Its protein is CASGEGAGGRSTDTQYF. Looking up the rest from reference TRBV5-1 and TRBJ2-3 gives the full variable domain: KAGVTQTPRYLIKTRGQQVTLSCSPISGHRSVSWYQQTPGQGLQFLFEYFSETQRNKGNFPGRFSGRQFSNSRSEMNVSTLELGDSALYLCASGEGAGGRSTDTQYFGPGTRLTVL.

As regards this clone: An end of the junction differs from the germline gene, which may be a read error. The gene calls are TRBV7-6 and TRBJ2-7, with 10 bases fitting TRBD1. Germline V gives CDR1 SGHVS, CDR2 FNYEAQ. The CDR3 has 15 amino acids. The CDR3 is CASSSPDRTGGILHF. Written as DNA, the CDR3 is TGTGCCAGCAGCTCCCCTGACAGGACAGGGGGGATCTTGCACTTC. Supplemented by reference TRBV7-6 and TRBJ2-7, the full variable domain reads GAGVSQSPRYKVTKRGQDVALRCDPISGHVSLYWYRQALGQGPEFLTYFNYEAQQDKSGLPNDRFSAERPEGSISTLTIQRTEQRDSAMYRCASSSPDRTGGILHFGPGTRLTVT.

The chain links TRBV19 to TRBJ1-5; D is unresolved. The CDR3 spans 11 residues. V was shortened by 8 bases and J by 7 bases, with 9 bases between the two germline ends. Germline V gene sequence: CDR1 LNHDA, CDR2 SQIVND (reference sequence). The CDR3 DNA sequence: TGTGCCAGTCATTTTAGACAGCCCCAGCATTTT. Protein product: CASHFRQPQHF.

This clone has a handful of counts. Germline and junction disagree at one end, which may indicate a read error. The rearrangement links TRBV28 to TRBJ1-5; D gene unclear. The germline V gene encodes CDR1 MDHEN and CDR2 SYDVKM. This CDR3 region has 13 residues. The chain's CDR3 is CAGSFRGNQPQHF. The CDR3, as DNA: TGTGCCGGCAGTTTTCGTGGCAATCAGCCCCAGCATTTT.

The chain has TRBV14 and TRBJ2-3; D possibly corresponds to TRBD2 (7 bases). CDR1 SGHDN and CDR2 FVKESK come from the germline V gene. Trimming removed 4 bases at V and 1 base at J, with 12 bases between. The CDR3 runs to 15 residues. The CDR3 sequence: CASSLRGGRTDTQYF. The CDR3 DNA follows: TGTGCCAGCAGCCTAAGGGGGGGCCGCACAGATACGCAGTATTTT.

The CDR3 sequence is CATQVEGYNQPQHF. The CDR3 DNA reads TGTGCCACCCAGGTGGAGGGGTACAATCAGCCCCAGCATTTT. The chain has TRBV2 and TRBJ1-5; possible D gene TRBD1, 5 bases. Germline V gene data show CDR1 as SNHLY and CDR2 as FYNNEI. Trimming pared 10 bases from V and 3 bases from J, leaving 16 bases between. The CDR3 spans 14 residues. Full variable domain (remainder filled in from reference TRBV2 and TRBJ1-5): EPEVTQTPSHQVTQMGQEVILRCVPISNHLYFYWYRQILGQKVEFLVSFYNNEISEKSEIFDDQFSVERPDGSNFTLKIRSTKLEDSAMYFCATQVEGYNQPQHFGDGTRLSIL.